The TCR beta chain described here comes from a study of T-cell memory formation after mild COVID-19. The study's findings and limits: Day 15 to 85 contracting clones showed balanced CD4/CD8; later expanders leaned CD4+. The finding that pre-infection memory included some responding clones suggested that cross-reactive memory joined.

Constant-segment-primed 5'RACE gave TCR alpha and TCR beta cDNA libraries with sample barcodes and UMIs. From the 5' RACE reads, TCRdb called clonotypes with MiXCR, one entry per CDR3 protein. Among 350,000 to 500,000 distinct CDR3 sequences, under 20% were seen once, and the ten largest hold 20% to 25%. This CDR3 region has 16 residues. Trimming took 7 bases from V and 5 from J; bases not matched to a gene: 13. Germline loops: CDR1 SEHNR, CDR2 FQNEAQ (reference sequence). Worth noting for this clonotype: Antigen: not known.

V usage is TRBV7-9 and J usage is TRBJ2-1, with 8 bases identical to TRBD2. Sequenced material: PBMCs or a T cell subset sorted from them (not recorded which). This sequence originates from a man younger than 30 who had mild COVID-19 (a few samples of this study predate the infection). Cell type and time point are not known. Here the CDR3 reads CASNNLFDSGDNEQFF. The DNA of the CDR3 is TGTGCCAGCAACAACCTTTTCGATAGCGGGGACAATGAGCAGTTCTTC.